The 5 T cell receptor beta chains reported below all come from one sample, sequenced in a study of chronic HIV infection and antiretroviral therapy. Each CDR3 protein is one row after TCRdb ran MiXCR on the 5' RACE reads. The sample comprises over 40,000 distinct CDR3 sequences, about a fifth of which are singletons, and approximately 2.8% rests with the top ten. Sequenced input: peripheral blood. These receptors were taken from an adult who had HIV and had not received antiretroviral therapy, or was an uninfected healthy control (not recorded which).

The V and J genes are TRBV28 and TRBJ2-5, with 7 bases that match TRBD1. V was pared by 6 bases and J by 5 bases, with 12 bases of the junction left unmatched. CDR1 and CDR2 (germline): MDHEN, SYDVKM. This CDR3 spans 15 amino acids. CDR3 in DNA: TGTGCCAGCAGACCTCTGAGGGGGCGAGGGGAGACCCAGTACTTC. This encodes CASRPLRGRGETQYF.

The gene calls are TRBV3-1 and TRBJ1-4; 7 bases align to TRBD1. Germline CDR1 and CDR2: LGHDT and YNNKEL (reference sequence). The ends lost 4 bases at V and 14 bases at J; junction bases unmatched: 13. The CDR3 has 14 residues. CDR3 bases: TGTGCCAGCAGCCCAACCTTTTCGACAGGGCTGCTGTTTTTT. Translated, it gives CASSPTFSTGLLFF.

There are a few counts of this clonotype. V is TRBV2 and J is TRBJ2-5; TRBD2 matches 9 bases. Germline V gives CDR1 SNHLY, CDR2 FYNNEI. V was pared by 6 bases and J by 4 bases, with 6 bases of the junction left unmatched. CDR3 size: 14 residues. The CDR3 sequence is CASRAGGMAETQYF. CDR3 in DNA: TGTGCCAGCAGAGCGGGAGGAATGGCAGAGACCCAGTACTTC.

The chain joins TRBV29-1 to TRBJ2-4; 14 nucleotides match TRBD2. Germline V lookup: CDR1 SQVTM, CDR2 ANQGSEA. The CDR3 is made up of 16 amino acids. Trimming cost V 7 bases and J 3 bases; bases outside gene matches: 8. Here the CDR3 DNA reads TGCAGCGCTAAGGGACTAGCGGGAGTAGGCAAAAACATTCAGTACTTC. It is translated as CSAKGLAGVGKNIQYF.

This clonotype turned up a few times. This chain's CDR3 is CSARGGWESAFF. CDR3 nucleotide sequence: TGCAGTGCTAGAGGAGGTTGGGAATCAGCTTTCTTT. This chain joins TRBV20-1 and TRBJ1-1; D is unresolved. This CDR3 has 12 amino acids. From germline, CDR1 is DFQATT and CDR2 SNEGSKA (reference sequence). V was clipped by 1 base and J by 10 bases, with 13 bases between them.